This T cell receptor beta chain emerged from a study of CD8 T cells in Susac syndrome. General study findings and limits: It was acknowledged in the study that its TCR sequencing and HLA analysis involved a relatively small number of individuals.

V was clipped by 3 bases and J by 4 bases; unmatched bases: 6. Germline CDR1 SGDLS, CDR2 YYNGEE. The CDR3 sequence is 14 residues long. Remarks on this clonotype: Its antigen remains unknown.

RNA amounts of 0.5 to 1 ug underwent reverse transcription with random hexamers. Amplification of the TCR beta CDR3 was carried out by immunoSEQ multiplex PCR, which spanned a total of 54 Vbeta and 13 Jbeta segments. Via MiXCR, TCRdb re-called the immunoSEQ multiplex PCR reads, giving one row per CDR3 protein. The sample carries more than 200,000 distinct CDR3 sequences, about 95% recorded once. This chain connects TRBV9 to TRBJ1-2; TRBD1 matches at 7 bases. This TCR was recovered from a human donor with Susac syndrome. The specimen was CD4+ T cells from PBMCs. The CDR3 spells CASSAPTGSYGYTF. As DNA, the CDR3 is TGTGCCAGCAGCGCACCGACAGGGTCCTATGGCTACACCTTC.